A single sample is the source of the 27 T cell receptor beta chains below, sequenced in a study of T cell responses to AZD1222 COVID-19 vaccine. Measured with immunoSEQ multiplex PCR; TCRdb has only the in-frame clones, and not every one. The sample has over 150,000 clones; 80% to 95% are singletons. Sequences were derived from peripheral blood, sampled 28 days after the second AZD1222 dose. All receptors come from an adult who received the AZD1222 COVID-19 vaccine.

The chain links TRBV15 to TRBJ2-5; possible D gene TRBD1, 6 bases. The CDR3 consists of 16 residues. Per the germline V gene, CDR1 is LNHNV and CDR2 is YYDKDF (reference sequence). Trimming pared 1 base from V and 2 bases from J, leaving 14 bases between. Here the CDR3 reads CATSRAAVQGQETQYF. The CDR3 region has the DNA TGTGCCACCAGCAGAGCCGCGGTCCAGGGGCAAGAGACCCAGTACTTC.

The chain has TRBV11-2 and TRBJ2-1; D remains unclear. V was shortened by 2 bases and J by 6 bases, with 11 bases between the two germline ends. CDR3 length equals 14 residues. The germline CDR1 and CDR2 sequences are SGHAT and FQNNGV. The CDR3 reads CASSLIGSRNEQFF. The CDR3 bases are TGTGCCAGCAGCTTAATTGGTAGCCGCAATGAGCAGTTCTTC.

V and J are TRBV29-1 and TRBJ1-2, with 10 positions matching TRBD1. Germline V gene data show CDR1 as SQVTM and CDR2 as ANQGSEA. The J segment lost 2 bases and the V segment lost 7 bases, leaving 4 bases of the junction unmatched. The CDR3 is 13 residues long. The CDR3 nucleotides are TGCAGCGCAGACAGGGGGCCGAACTATGGCTACACCTTC. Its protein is CSADRGPNYGYTF.

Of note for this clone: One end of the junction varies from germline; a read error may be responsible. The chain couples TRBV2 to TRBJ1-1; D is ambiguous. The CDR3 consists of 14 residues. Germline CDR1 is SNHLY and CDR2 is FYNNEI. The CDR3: CASREEQMNTEAFF. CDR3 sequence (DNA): TGTGCCAGCAGGGAAGAACAGATGAACACTGAAGCTTTCTTT.

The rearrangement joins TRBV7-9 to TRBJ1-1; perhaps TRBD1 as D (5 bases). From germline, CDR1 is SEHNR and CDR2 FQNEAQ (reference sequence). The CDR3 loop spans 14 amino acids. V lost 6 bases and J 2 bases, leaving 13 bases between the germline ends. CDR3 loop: CASSFGTSNTEAFF. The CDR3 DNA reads TGTGCCAGCAGTTTCGGGACCTCAAACACTGAAGCTTTCTTT.

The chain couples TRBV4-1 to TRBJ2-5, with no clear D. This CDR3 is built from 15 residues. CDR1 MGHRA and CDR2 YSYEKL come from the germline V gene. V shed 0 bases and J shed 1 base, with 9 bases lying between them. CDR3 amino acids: CASSQDTNGQETQYF. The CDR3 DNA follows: TGCGCCAGCAGCCAAGATACCAACGGCCAAGAGACCCAGTACTTC.

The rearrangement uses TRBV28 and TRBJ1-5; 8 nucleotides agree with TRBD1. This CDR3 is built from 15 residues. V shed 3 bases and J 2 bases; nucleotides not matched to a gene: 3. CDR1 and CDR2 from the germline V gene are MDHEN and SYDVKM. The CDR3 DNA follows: TGTGCCAGCAGTTTTATGACAGGGGGCAATCAGCCCCAGCATTTT. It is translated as CASSFMTGGNQPQHF.

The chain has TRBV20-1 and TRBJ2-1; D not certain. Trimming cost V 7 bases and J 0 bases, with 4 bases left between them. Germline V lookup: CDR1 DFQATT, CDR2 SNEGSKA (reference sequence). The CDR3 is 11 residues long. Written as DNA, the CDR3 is TGCAGTGGAAGCTCCTACAATGAGCAGTTCTTC. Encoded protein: CSGSSYNEQFF.

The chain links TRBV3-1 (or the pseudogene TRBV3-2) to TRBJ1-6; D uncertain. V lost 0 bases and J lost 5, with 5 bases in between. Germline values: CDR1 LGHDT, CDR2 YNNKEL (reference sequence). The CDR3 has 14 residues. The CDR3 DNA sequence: TGTGCCAGCAGCCAAGAAAGGAATAATTCACCCCTCCACTTT. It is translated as CASSQERNNSPLHF.

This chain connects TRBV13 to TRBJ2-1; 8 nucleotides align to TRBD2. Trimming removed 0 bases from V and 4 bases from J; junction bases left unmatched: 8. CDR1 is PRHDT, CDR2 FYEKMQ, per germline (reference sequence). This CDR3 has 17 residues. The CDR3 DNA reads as TGTGCCAGCAGCTTAGGGGGGAGGAGCGGGAGTTACAATGAGCAGTTCTTC. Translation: CASSLGGRSGSYNEQFF. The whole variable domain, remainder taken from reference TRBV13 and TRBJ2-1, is AAGVIQSPRHLIKEKRETATLKCYPIPRHDTVYWYQQGPGQDPQFLISFYEKMQSDKGSIPDRFSAQQFSDYHSELNMSSLELGDSALYFCASSLGGRSGSYNEQFFGPGTRLTVL.

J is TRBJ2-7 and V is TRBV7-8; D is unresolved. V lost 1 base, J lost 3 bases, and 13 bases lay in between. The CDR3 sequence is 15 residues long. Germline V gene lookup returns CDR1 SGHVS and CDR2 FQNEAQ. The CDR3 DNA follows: TGTGCCAGCAGCTTAGTTACAGAGTTGGACTACGAGCAGTACTTC. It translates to CASSLVTELDYEQYF.

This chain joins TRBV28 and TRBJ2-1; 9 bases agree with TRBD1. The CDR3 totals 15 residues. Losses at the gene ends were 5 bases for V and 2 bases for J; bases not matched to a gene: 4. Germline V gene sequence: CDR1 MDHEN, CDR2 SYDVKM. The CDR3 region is CASSAGQGPYNEQFF. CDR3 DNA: TGTGCCAGCAGTGCGGGACAGGGACCCTACAATGAGCAGTTCTTC.

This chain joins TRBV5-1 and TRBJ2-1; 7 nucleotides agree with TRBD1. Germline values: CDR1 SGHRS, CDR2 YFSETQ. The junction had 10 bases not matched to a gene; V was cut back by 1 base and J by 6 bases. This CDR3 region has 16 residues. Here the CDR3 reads CASSLSWTGISNEQFF. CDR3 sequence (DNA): TGCGCCAGCAGCTTGTCTTGGACAGGAATATCCAATGAGCAGTTCTTC.

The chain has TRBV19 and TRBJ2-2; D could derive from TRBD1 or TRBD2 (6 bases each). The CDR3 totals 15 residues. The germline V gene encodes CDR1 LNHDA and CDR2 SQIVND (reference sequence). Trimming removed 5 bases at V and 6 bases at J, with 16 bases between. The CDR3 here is CASSATGPGAGELFF. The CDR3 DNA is TGTGCCAGTAGTGCCACAGGGCCGGGGGCCGGGGAGCTGTTTTTT.

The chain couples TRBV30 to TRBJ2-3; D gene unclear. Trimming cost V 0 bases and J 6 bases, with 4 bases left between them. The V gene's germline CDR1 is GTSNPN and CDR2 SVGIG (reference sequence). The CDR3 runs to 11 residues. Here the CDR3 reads CAWSVGDTQYF. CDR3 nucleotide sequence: TGTGCCTGGAGTGTAGGCGATACGCAGTATTTT.

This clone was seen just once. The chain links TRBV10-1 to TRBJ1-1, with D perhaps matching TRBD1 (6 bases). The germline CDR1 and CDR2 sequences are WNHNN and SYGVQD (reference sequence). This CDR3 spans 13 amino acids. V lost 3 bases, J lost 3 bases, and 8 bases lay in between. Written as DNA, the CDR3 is TGCGCCAGCAGTGAAAGGGGGTACACTGAAGCTTTCTTT. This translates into CASSERGYTEAFF.

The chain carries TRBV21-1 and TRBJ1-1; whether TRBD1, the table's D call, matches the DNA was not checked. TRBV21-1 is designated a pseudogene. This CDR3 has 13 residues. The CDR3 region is CASTGQGNTEAFF. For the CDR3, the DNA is TGTGCCAGTACGGGACAGGGGAACACTGAAGCTTTCTTT.

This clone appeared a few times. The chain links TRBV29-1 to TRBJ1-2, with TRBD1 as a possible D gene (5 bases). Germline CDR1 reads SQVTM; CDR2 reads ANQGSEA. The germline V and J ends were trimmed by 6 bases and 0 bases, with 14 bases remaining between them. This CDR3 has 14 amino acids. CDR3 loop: CSVTGRAANYGYTF. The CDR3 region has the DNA TGCAGCGTGACGGGCAGGGCAGCTAACTATGGCTACACCTTC.

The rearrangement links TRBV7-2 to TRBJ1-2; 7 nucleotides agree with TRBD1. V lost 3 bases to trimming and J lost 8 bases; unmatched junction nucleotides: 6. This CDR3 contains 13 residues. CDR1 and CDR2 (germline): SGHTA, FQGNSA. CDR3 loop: CASSLTGYGGYTF. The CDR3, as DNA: TGTGCCAGCAGCTTGACAGGGTATGGAGGCTACACCTTC.

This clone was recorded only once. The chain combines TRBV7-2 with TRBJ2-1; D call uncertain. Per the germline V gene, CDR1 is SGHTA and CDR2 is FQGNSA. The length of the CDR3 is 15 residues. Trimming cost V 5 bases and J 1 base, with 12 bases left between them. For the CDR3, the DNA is TGTGCCAGCAGCCAAAACCGGGCTTCCTACAATGAGCAGTTCTTC. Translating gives CASSQNRASYNEQFF.

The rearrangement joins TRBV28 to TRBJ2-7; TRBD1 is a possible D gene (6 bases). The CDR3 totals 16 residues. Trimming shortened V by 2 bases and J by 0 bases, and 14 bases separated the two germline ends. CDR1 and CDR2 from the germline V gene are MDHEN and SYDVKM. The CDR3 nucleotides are TGTGCCAGCAGTTTAATGACGGACAGAAGCTCCTACGAGCAGTACTTC. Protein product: CASSLMTDRSSYEQYF.

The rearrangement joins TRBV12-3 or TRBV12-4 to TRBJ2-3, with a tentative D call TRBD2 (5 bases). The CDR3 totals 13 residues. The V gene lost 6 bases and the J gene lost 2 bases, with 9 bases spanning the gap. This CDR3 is CASRGGYTDTQYF. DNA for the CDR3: TGTGCCAGCAGGGGCGGGTACACAGATACGCAGTATTTT.

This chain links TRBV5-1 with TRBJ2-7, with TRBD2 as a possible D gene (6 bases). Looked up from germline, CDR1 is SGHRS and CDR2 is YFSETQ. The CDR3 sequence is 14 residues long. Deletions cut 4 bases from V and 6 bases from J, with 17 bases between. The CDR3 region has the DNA TGCGCCAGCAGCCCCGGAGGGACCCCCCTCGAGCAGTACTTC. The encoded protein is CASSPGGTPLEQYF.

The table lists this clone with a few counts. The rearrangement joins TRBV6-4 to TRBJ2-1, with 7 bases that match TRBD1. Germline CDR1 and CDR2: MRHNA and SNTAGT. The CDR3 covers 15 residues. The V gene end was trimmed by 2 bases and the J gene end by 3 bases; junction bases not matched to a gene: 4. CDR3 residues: CASSDKPGGYNEQFF. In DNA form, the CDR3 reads TGTGCCAGCAGTGACAAACCAGGGGGCTACAATGAGCAGTTCTTC.

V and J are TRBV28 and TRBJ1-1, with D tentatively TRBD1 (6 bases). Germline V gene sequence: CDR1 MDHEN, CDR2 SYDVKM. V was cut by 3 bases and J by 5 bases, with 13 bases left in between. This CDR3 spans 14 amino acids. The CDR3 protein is CASSFTGKKTEAFF. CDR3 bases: TGTGCCAGCAGTTTTACAGGGAAAAAAACTGAAGCTTTCTTT.

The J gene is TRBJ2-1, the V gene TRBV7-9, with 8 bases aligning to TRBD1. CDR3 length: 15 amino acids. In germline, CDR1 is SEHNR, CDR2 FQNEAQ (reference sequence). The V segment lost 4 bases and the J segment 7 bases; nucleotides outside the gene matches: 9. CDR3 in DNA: TGTGCCAGCAGCTCATCGGGACAGGTCCTAAATGAGCAGTTCTTC. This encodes CASSSSGQVLNEQFF.

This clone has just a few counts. The CDR3 DNA is TGTGCCTGGGGTTCACCGTGGTCCACTAGCGGGCAGTACTTC. It yields the protein CAWGSPWSTSGQYF. The chain carries TRBV30 and TRBJ2-7; TRBD2 matches at 8 bases. Germline CDR1 reads GTSNPN; CDR2 reads SVGIG (reference sequence). The CDR3 spans 14 residues. Germline trimming cut 5 bases from V and 9 bases from J; bases unmatched to any gene: 15.